This T cell receptor (beta chain) was identified during a study of T cells expressing NK-cell markers. Across the study: Of eight sequenced donors, seven were HCMV-seropositive and one HCMV-seronegative. Whole-study findings and limits: Dominant NKG2C+ clonotypes made up roughly 1.0-7.5% of CD8+ T cells in about six donors.

A remark on this clonotype: Its target is not known.

The CDR3 contains 15 residues. Looked up from germline, CDR1 is SGHDT and CDR2 is YYEEEE. From the 5' RACE reads, TCRdb lists one entry per CDR3 protein and no DNA. The listing contains approximately 6,000 distinct CDR3 sequences. This chain joins TRBV5-6 and TRBJ2-3; TCRdb's D gene call, TRBD1, goes unchecked for lack of DNA. This TCR derives from a man aged 18 to 30 in good health. Material for sequencing was blood T cells: a sorted CD56 or NKG2C T cell subset, CD4+ or CD8+ T cells, or bulk PBMC T cells (not recorded which). CDR3 residues: CASSFGGGSTDTQYF.